One and the same sample provided the 32 T cell receptor beta chains below, sequenced in a study of CD8 T cells in Susac syndrome. After extraction with the RNeasy kit, roughly 0.45 to 1 ug of the RNA was reverse transcribed using random hexamers. TCRdb reprocessed the immunoSEQ multiplex PCR reads with MiXCR, giving one entry per CDR3 protein. The sample holds over 150,000 distinct CDR3 sequences, about 96% seen once. Material for sequencing was CD4+ T cells from PBMCs. These receptor sequences come from a human donor with Susac syndrome.

The genes are TRBV7-2 and TRBJ1-2; 9 bases line up with TRBD1. Germline CDR1 SGHTA, CDR2 FQGNSA. The J segment lost 2 bases and the V segment lost 5 bases, leaving 9 bases of the junction unmatched. The CDR3 is 16 residues long. The CDR3, as DNA: TGTGCCAGCAGCCCGAAACAGGGGGCATCAAACTATGGCTACACCTTC. It is translated as CASSPKQGASNYGYTF.

This rearrangement joins TRBV6-6 to TRBJ1-5; D may be TRBD1 (5 bases). This CDR3 region has 14 residues. The V end was cut by 5 bases, the J end by 7 bases, with 15 bases between. Germline V CDR1 and CDR2: MNHNY, SVGAGI (reference sequence). CDR3 in DNA: TGTGCCAGCAGTACCTGGGGGGTGAGCCAGCCCCAGCATTTT. Amino acid sequence: CASSTWGVSQPQHF.

This rearrangement joins TRBV21-1 to TRBJ2-1; the table's D gene call, TRBD1, was not cross checked with the DNA. TRBV21-1 is labeled a pseudogene. The CDR3 has 10 amino acids. DNA for the CDR3: TGTGCCAGCGGGGCCAATGAGCAGTTCTTC. It translates to CASGANEQFF.

The chain employs TRBV18 and TRBJ2-3; 9 bases match TRBD2. Losses at the gene ends were 3 bases for V and 3 bases for J; bases not matched to a gene: 4. The CDR3 is made up of 15 amino acids. Germline V CDR1 and CDR2: KGHSH, LQKENI. This CDR3 reads CASSPATSGTDTQYF. The CDR3 DNA reads TGTGCCAGCTCACCCGCGACTAGCGGTACAGATACGCAGTATTTT.

The chain links TRBV25-1 to TRBJ2-1; TRBD1 matches 8 bases. Unmatched junction bases numbered 9, after V lost 8 bases and J lost 6 bases. Germline V gene sequence: CDR1 MGHDK, CDR2 SYGVNS. CDR3 length: 14 amino acids. The CDR3 DNA reads as TGTGCCAGCTATCCCCCCACAGGGGGCAATGAGCAGTTCTTC. Translating it yields CASYPPTGGNEQFF.

The rearrangement joins TRBV3-1 to TRBJ2-3; 8 bases fit TRBD2. V was clipped by 0 bases and J by 8 bases; unmatched bases: 4. Germline V CDR1 and CDR2: LGHDT, YNNKEL (reference sequence). The length of the CDR3 is 14 residues. CDR3 region: CASSQDLAGGTQYF. CDR3 nucleotides: TGTGCCAGCAGCCAAGACCTAGCGGGCGGTACGCAGTATTTT.

The chain employs TRBV15 and TRBJ2-7, with 9 bases lining up with TRBD1. Trimming took 1 base from V and 3 from J; bases not matched to a gene: 7. This CDR3 comprises 16 residues. Germline-derived CDR1 and CDR2 are LNHNV and YYDKDF (reference sequence). The CDR3: CATSRGGGTGNYEQYF. CDR3 bases: TGTGCCACCAGCAGAGGAGGAGGGACAGGGAACTACGAGCAGTACTTC.

The rearrangement joins TRBV20-1 to TRBJ1-4; D is possibly TRBD1 (6 bases). This CDR3 has 16 amino acids. Per the germline V gene, CDR1 is DFQATT and CDR2 is SNEGSKA (reference sequence). V shed 0 bases and J shed 1 base, with 12 bases lying between them. As DNA, the CDR3 is TGCAGTGCTAGAGACCCACAGGGAGGAACTAATGAAAAACTGTTTTTT. Translated: CSARDPQGGTNEKLFF.

The genes are TRBV6-5 and TRBJ2-4, with TRBD2 identical over 7 bases. The CDR3 contains 13 residues. Trimming took 3 bases from V and 7 from J; bases not matched to a gene: 3. Germline V lookup: CDR1 MNHEY, CDR2 SVGAGI. CDR3 protein: CASSYMGGNIQYF. CDR3 DNA sequence: TGTGCCAGCAGTTATATGGGAGGGAACATTCAGTACTTC.

The chain is built from TRBV9 and TRBJ2-5, with 8 bases fitting TRBD1. Germline V gives CDR1 SGDLS, CDR2 YYNGEE. This CDR3 has 14 residues. Germline trimming cut 4 bases from V and 4 bases from J; bases unmatched to any gene: 6. The CDR3 region has the DNA TGTGCCAGCAGCCCCGACAGGGGCAGAGAGACCCAGTACTTC. Protein: CASSPDRGRETQYF.

The chain joins TRBV7-2 to TRBJ1-4; D not resolved. Deletions cut 1 base from V and 3 bases from J, with 15 bases between. The CDR3 spans 17 residues. The germline CDR1 and CDR2 sequences are SGHTA and FQGNSA. The CDR3 DNA reads as TGTGCCAGCAGCTTAGGAGCACCGACTTCACCTAATGAAAAACTGTTTTTT. The encoded protein is CASSLGAPTSPNEKLFF. The full variable domain, rest sourced from reference TRBV7-2 and TRBJ1-4, is GAGVSQSPSNKVTEKGKDVELRCDPISGHTALYWYRQSLGQGLEFLIYFQGNSAPDKSGLPSDRFSAERTGGSVSTLTIQRTQQEDSAVYLCASSLGAPTSPNEKLFFGSGTQLSVL.

CDR3 coding DNA: TGTGCCAGCAGCTTACGAGGACAGGCTCAAGAGACCCAGTACTTC. Its translation is CASSLRGQAQETQYF. J is TRBJ2-5 and V is TRBV11-1; 7 nucleotides align to TRBD1. J lost 2 bases, V lost 2 bases, and 5 bases had no gene match. The CDR3 sequence is 15 residues long. Germline CDR1 SGHAT, CDR2 FQDESV (reference sequence). The full variable domain, rest sourced from reference TRBV11-1 and TRBJ2-5, is EAEVAQSPRYKITEKSQAVAFWCDPISGHATLYWYRQILGQGPELLVQFQDESVVDDSQLPKDRFSAERLKGVDSTLKIQPAELGDSAMYLCASSLRGQAQETQYFGPGTRLLVL.

The genes are TRBV18 and TRBJ1-2, with D unclear. CDR1 is KGHSH and CDR2 is LQKENI in the germline V gene. The CDR3 has 17 residues. Trimming cost V 0 bases and J 8 bases, with 22 bases left between them. The CDR3 DNA reads as TGTGCCAGCTCACCACCGAATGGAGGATTACCTTTTGGAGGCTACACCTTC. As protein: CASSPPNGGLPFGGYTF. Drawing the rest from reference TRBV18 and TRBJ1-2, the complete variable domain is NAGVMQNPRHLVRRRGQEARLRCSPMKGHSHVYWYRQLPEEGLKFMVYLQKENIIDESGMPKERFSAEFPKEGPSILRIQQVVRGDSAAYFCASSPPNGGLPFGGYTFGSGTRLTVV.

This sequence joins TRBV20-1 and TRBJ2-1, with 9 bases lining up with TRBD2. Trimming took 4 bases from V and 8 from J; bases not matched to a gene: 9. The CDR3 is made up of 14 amino acids. Germline values: CDR1 DFQATT, CDR2 SNEGSKA (reference sequence). The CDR3, as DNA: TGCAGTGCTACCTCTAGCGGGGTCAATCATGAGCAGTTCTTC. Its protein product is CSATSSGVNHEQFF.

The chain links TRBV30 to TRBJ2-7, with D maybe TRBD2 (5 bases). The CDR3 contains 13 residues. Trimming shortened V by 0 bases and J by 0 bases, and 6 bases separated the two germline ends. CDR1 is GTSNPN, CDR2 SVGIG, per germline (reference sequence). The CDR3 sequence: CAWSVGVSYEQYF. The CDR3 coding sequence is TGTGCCTGGAGTGTGGGAGTCTCCTACGAGCAGTACTTC.

This clonotype appeared once. This chain joins TRBV4-2 and TRBJ2-5; perhaps TRBD2 as D (6 bases). The CDR3 length is 14 residues. Germline V gene sequence: CDR1 LGHNA, CDR2 YNFKEQ. The V gene lost 0 bases and the J gene lost 11 bases, with 16 bases spanning the gap. The CDR3 spells CASSQDSQGGGQYF. The CDR3 region has the DNA TGTGCCAGCAGCCAAGATAGCCAGGGAGGAGGACAGTACTTC.

The V gene is TRBV12-3 or TRBV12-4, the J gene TRBJ1-1, with a tentative D call TRBD1 (6 bases). V was shortened by 7 bases and J by 6 bases, with 15 bases between the two germline ends. The CDR3 runs to 13 residues. Written as DNA, the CDR3 is TGTGCCAGCAATACAGGGAGAAGAGCTGAAGCTTTCTTT. As protein: CASNTGRRAEAFF.

This clonotype was counted once. The chain carries TRBV27 and TRBJ2-3; TRBD2 matches at 9 bases. J gave up 6 bases and V 5 bases, and 9 bases lay outside the gene matches. Per germline, CDR1 MNHEY and CDR2 SMNVEV (reference sequence). There are 15 residues in the CDR3. DNA of the CDR3: TGTGCCAGCAGTCCCGGGCCAAGCGGGGGGGATACGCAGTATTTT. Protein product: CASSPGPSGGDTQYF.

The rearrangement links TRBV24-1 to TRBJ2-1; 8 nucleotides align to TRBD2. Germline V CDR1 and CDR2: KGHDR, SFDVKD. Trimming at V came to 3 bases and at J to 1 base, leaving 4 bases not matched to a gene. This CDR3 contains 16 residues. The CDR3 DNA is TGTGCCACCAGTGATATTAGCGGGACTTCCTACAATGAGCAGTTCTTC. It yields the protein CATSDISGTSYNEQFF.

The chain is built from TRBV2 and TRBJ2-2, with 8 bases lining up with TRBD2. V was pared by 7 bases and J by 5 bases, with 12 bases of the junction left unmatched. Germline V gene lookup returns CDR1 SNHLY and CDR2 FYNNEI. The CDR3 spans 16 residues. CDR3 nucleotide sequence: TGTGCCAGCATGCCGGGACTAGTAGTTGGAACCGGGGAGCTGTTTTTT. This sequence encodes CASMPGLVVGTGELFF.

V usage is TRBV20-1 and J usage is TRBJ1-3; no reliable D call. V lost 1 base to trimming and J lost 0 bases, with 16 bases between them. There are 17 residues in the CDR3. Germline-derived CDR1 and CDR2 are DFQATT and SNEGSKA (reference sequence). CDR3 protein: CSARGGFPLSSGNTIYF. The CDR3 DNA sequence: TGCAGTGCTAGAGGGGGTTTCCCACTTAGCTCTGGAAACACCATATATTTT.

The V and J genes are TRBV28 and TRBJ1-2; unclear D gene. Germline V gives CDR1 MDHEN, CDR2 SYDVKM. This CDR3 contains 12 residues. Trimming pared 4 bases from V and 8 bases from J, leaving 11 bases between. The CDR3 bases are TGTGCCAGCAGTTCCTTGGCTTGGGGCTACACCTTC. Protein sequence: CASSSLAWGYTF.

This clonotype was found once. The rearrangement uses TRBV29-1 and TRBJ1-2, with D possibly being TRBD1 (6 bases). This CDR3 is built from 15 residues. V dropped 3 bases and J dropped 7 bases, with 21 bases sitting between them. Germline CDR1 reads SQVTM; CDR2 reads ANQGSEA. CDR3 amino acids: CSVDTIGGRSSGYTF. The CDR3 DNA sequence: TGCAGCGTTGATACGATCGGGGGGCGGTCTTCTGGCTACACCTTC.

The chain employs TRBV7-3 and TRBJ2-1, with D uncertain. The CDR3 consists of 14 residues. Germline V lookup: CDR1 SGHTA, CDR2 FQGTGA. Deletions cut 5 bases from V and 5 bases from J, with 13 bases between. The CDR3 bases are TGTGCCAGCAGCCCAAACCCCCGCGACAATGAGCAGTTCTTC. It yields the protein CASSPNPRDNEQFF.

The DNA for the CDR3 is TGTGCCAGCAGTCCTACTAGCGGGAGACGGGACGAGCAGTACTTC. This gives the protein CASSPTSGRRDEQYF. The chain employs TRBV28 and TRBJ2-7, with 11 bases identical to TRBD2. The CDR3 is 15 residues long. V shed 5 bases, J shed 5 bases, and the junction held 8 bases outside the gene matches. Germline V lookup: CDR1 MDHEN, CDR2 SYDVKM.

This clonotype was seen a single time. V is TRBV7-9 and J is TRBJ2-7; D gene unclear. Trimming took 3 bases from V and 2 from J, leaving 11 bases between them. This CDR3 spans 14 amino acids. The germline V gene has CDR1 SEHNR and CDR2 FQNEAQ (reference sequence). CDR3 amino acids: CASSFSPTTYEQYF. The CDR3 DNA is TGTGCCAGCAGCTTCTCCCCGACGACCTACGAGCAGTACTTC.

V is TRBV4-2 and J is TRBJ2-2; no firm D call. Deletions cut 0 bases from V and 6 bases from J, with 8 bases between. Per germline, CDR1 LGHNA and CDR2 YNFKEQ. There are 14 residues in the CDR3. CDR3 sequence (DNA): TGTGCCAGCAGCCAAGATCAGAATGCCGGGGAGCTGTTTTTT. It is translated as CASSQDQNAGELFF.

The V and J genes are TRBV5-4 and TRBJ2-6; D remains ambiguous. The V end lost 4 bases, the J end lost 1 base, and 9 bases lay between the germline ends. CDR1 and CDR2 (germline): SGHNT, YYREEE (reference sequence). There are 15 residues in the CDR3. The CDR3 loop reads CASSRFGSGANVLTF. CDR3 nucleotide sequence: TGTGCCAGCAGCCGGTTTGGGTCTGGGGCCAACGTCCTGACTTTC. Supplemented by reference TRBV5-4 and TRBJ2-6, the full variable domain reads ETGVTQSPTHLIKTRGQQVTLRCSSQSGHNTVSWYQQALGQGPQFIFQYYREEENGRGNFPPRFSGLQFPNYSSELNVNALELDDSALYLCASSRFGSGANVLTFGAGSRLTVL.

This chain connects TRBV7-9 to TRBJ1-5; TRBD1 is a possible D gene (6 bases). The CDR3 contains 14 residues. CDR1 and CDR2 (germline): SEHNR, FQNEAQ (reference sequence). Trimming cost V 8 bases and J 5 bases, with 16 bases left between them. Here the CDR3 reads CASSLQGSDQPQHF. In nucleotides, the CDR3 is TGTGCCAGCTCCCTACAGGGTTCGGATCAGCCCCAGCATTTT.

The rearrangement links TRBV19 to TRBJ1-1; D gene unclear. Trimming took off 4 bases at V and 4 bases at J, with 10 bases between the two ends. The CDR3 is 13 amino acids. CDR1 is LNHDA and CDR2 is SQIVND in the germline V gene (reference sequence). For the CDR3, the DNA is TGTGCCAGTAGTACCCTCTCGGGCACTGAAGCTTTCTTT. Its translation: CASSTLSGTEAFF.

This clonotype was observed a single time. CDR3: CASSLSPGNQETQYF. CDR3 bases: TGTGCCAGCAGTTTATCACCGGGAAATCAAGAGACCCAGTACTTC. This chain links TRBV27 with TRBJ2-5, with D possibly being TRBD2 (5 bases). This CDR3 spans 15 amino acids. CDR1 is MNHEY, CDR2 SMNVEV, per germline (reference sequence). V was trimmed by 0 bases and J by 2 bases, leaving 10 bases between them.

This clonotype was detected once. This rearrangement joins TRBV20-1 to TRBJ1-5; 8 nucleotides line up with TRBD1. Looked up from germline, CDR1 is DFQATT and CDR2 is SNEGSKA (reference sequence). After removal of 7 bases from V and 3 bases from J, the junction contained 11 bases not matched to a gene. This CDR3 comprises 15 residues. Here the CDR3 reads CSVFQGAATNQPQHF. The CDR3, as DNA: TGCAGTGTTTTTCAGGGGGCAGCAACCAATCAGCCCCAGCATTTT.